This TCR beta chain was documented in a study of early T cells in non-severe SARS-CoV-2 infection. Study in general: Sequenced bulk RNA came from whole blood that was unsorted, and chains were unpaired.

Unique molecular identifier tags were affixed to discrete cDNA molecules. TCRdb reprocessed the 5' RACE reads with MiXCR, giving one entry per CDR3 protein. The sample holds 60,000 to 75,000 distinct CDR3 sequences, about an eighth seen once. CDR3 length: 14 amino acids. V lost 2 bases and J lost 6, with 11 bases in between. Germline CDR1 and CDR2: SGHTA and FQGNSA. This clonotype has a handful of counts. Antigen specificity is unknown. Study-level results: Comparison of clonotypes with VDJdb favored anti-spike CD8 responses while missing private and CD4 specificities.

The V and J genes are TRBV7-2 and TRBJ1-5; D ambiguous. This specimen was whole blood, taken at baseline. The sequence came from an adult who was a healthcare worker with PCR-confirmed SARS-CoV-2 infection or an uninfected control (not recorded which). CDR3 loop: CASSLNPGGQPQHF. In DNA, the CDR3 is TGTGCCAGCAGCTTAAATCCGGGCGGTCAGCCCCAGCATTTT.